This TCR beta chain was captured by sequencing in a study of T cell responses to AZD1222 COVID-19 vaccine. Study-wide results and caveats: Increased Spike-specific TCR breadth and depth were observed after two AZD1222 doses.

Assay: immunoSEQ multiplex PCR; the TCRdb copy retains only in-frame clones and omits some. The repertoire table contains about 140,000 clones. For this clone: Its antigen is unidentified. Within the sample, other DNA sequences also encode this same CDR3.

This clonotype originated in an adult in good health. Sequenced: peripheral blood.

The CDR3 DNA is TGTGCCAGCAGCTTAAGGGGGAACACTGAAGCTTTCTTT. Its translation: CASSLRGNTEAFF. The chain employs TRBV7-3 and TRBJ1-1; no firm D call. Germline lookup yields CDR1 SGHTA and CDR2 FQGTGA. This CDR3 has 13 residues. Trimming shortened V by 1 base and J by 1 base, and 4 bases separated the two germline ends.